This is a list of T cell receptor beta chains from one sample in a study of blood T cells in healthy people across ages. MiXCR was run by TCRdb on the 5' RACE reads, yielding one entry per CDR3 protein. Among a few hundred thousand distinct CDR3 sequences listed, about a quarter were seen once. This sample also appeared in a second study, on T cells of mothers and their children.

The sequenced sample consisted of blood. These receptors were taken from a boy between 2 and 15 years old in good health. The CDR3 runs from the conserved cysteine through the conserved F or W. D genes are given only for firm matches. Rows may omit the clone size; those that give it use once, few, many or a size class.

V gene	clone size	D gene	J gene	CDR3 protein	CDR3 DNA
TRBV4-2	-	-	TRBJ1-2	CASSQDRQGRGYTF	TGTGCCAGCAGCCAAGATCGTCAGGGAAGGGGCTACACCTTC
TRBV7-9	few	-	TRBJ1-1	CASSLILADTEAFF	TGTGCCAGCAGCTTAATCCTGGCGGACACTGAAGCTTTCTTT
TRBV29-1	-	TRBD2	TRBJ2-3	CSVEGGSVGTDTQYF	TGCAGCGTTGAAGGCGGGAGTGTCGGCACAGATACGCAGTATTTT
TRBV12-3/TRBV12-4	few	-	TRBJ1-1	CASSLRGKDTEAFF	TGTGCCAGCAGTTTACGCGGGAAGGACACTGAAGCTTTCTTT
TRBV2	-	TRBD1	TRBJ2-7	CASSRDRGAYEQYF	TGTGCCAGCAGCCGGGACAGGGGGGCCTACGAGCAGTACTTC
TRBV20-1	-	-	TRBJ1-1	CSASRSADTEAFF	TGCAGTGCTTCGAGGTCGGCAGACACTGAAGCTTTCTTT
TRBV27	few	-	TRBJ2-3	CASSAQGDTQYF	TGTGCCAGCAGTGCACAGGGAGATACGCAGTATTTT
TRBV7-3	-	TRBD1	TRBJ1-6	CASSPNAGGGSPLHF	TGTGCCAGCAGCCCTAATGCAGGGGGCGGTTCACCCCTCCACTTT
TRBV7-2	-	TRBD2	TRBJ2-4	CASSLFIAGVDKNIQYF	TGTGCCAGCAGCTTATTTATAGCGGGAGTTGACAAAAACATTCAGTACTTC
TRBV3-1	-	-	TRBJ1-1	CASSQRWHLNTEAFF	TGTGCCAGCAGCCAAAGGTGGCACCTGAACACTGAAGCTTTCTTT
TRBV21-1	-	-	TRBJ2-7	CASRPPPEQYF	TGTGCCAGCAGGCCGCCCCCCGAGCAGTACTTC
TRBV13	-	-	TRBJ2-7	CASSTNRVGTYEQYF	TGTGCCAGCAGCACCAACAGGGTAGGGACCTACGAGCAGTACTTC
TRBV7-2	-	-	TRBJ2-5	CASSSGPGIGEQYF	TGTGCCAGCAGCTCCGGCCCAGGAATAGGGGAGCAGTACTTC
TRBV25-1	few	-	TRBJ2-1	CASEVHNEQFF	TGTGCCAGTGAAGTTCACAATGAGCAGTTCTTC
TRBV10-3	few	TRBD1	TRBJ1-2	CAISESIWDRSNYGYTF	TGTGCCATCAGTGAGTCGATTTGGGACAGATCTAACTATGGCTACACCTTC
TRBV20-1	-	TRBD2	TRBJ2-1	CSGGLAGGPNEQFF	TGCAGTGGGGGATTAGCGGGAGGGCCCAATGAGCAGTTCTTC
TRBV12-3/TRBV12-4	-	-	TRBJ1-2	CASSLGTAPSYGYTF	TGTGCCAGCAGTTTAGGGACAGCACCCTCCTATGGCTACACCTTC
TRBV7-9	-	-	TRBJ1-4	CASSIGTANEKLFF	TGTGCCAGCAGCATTGGGACCGCTAATGAAAAACTGTTTTTT